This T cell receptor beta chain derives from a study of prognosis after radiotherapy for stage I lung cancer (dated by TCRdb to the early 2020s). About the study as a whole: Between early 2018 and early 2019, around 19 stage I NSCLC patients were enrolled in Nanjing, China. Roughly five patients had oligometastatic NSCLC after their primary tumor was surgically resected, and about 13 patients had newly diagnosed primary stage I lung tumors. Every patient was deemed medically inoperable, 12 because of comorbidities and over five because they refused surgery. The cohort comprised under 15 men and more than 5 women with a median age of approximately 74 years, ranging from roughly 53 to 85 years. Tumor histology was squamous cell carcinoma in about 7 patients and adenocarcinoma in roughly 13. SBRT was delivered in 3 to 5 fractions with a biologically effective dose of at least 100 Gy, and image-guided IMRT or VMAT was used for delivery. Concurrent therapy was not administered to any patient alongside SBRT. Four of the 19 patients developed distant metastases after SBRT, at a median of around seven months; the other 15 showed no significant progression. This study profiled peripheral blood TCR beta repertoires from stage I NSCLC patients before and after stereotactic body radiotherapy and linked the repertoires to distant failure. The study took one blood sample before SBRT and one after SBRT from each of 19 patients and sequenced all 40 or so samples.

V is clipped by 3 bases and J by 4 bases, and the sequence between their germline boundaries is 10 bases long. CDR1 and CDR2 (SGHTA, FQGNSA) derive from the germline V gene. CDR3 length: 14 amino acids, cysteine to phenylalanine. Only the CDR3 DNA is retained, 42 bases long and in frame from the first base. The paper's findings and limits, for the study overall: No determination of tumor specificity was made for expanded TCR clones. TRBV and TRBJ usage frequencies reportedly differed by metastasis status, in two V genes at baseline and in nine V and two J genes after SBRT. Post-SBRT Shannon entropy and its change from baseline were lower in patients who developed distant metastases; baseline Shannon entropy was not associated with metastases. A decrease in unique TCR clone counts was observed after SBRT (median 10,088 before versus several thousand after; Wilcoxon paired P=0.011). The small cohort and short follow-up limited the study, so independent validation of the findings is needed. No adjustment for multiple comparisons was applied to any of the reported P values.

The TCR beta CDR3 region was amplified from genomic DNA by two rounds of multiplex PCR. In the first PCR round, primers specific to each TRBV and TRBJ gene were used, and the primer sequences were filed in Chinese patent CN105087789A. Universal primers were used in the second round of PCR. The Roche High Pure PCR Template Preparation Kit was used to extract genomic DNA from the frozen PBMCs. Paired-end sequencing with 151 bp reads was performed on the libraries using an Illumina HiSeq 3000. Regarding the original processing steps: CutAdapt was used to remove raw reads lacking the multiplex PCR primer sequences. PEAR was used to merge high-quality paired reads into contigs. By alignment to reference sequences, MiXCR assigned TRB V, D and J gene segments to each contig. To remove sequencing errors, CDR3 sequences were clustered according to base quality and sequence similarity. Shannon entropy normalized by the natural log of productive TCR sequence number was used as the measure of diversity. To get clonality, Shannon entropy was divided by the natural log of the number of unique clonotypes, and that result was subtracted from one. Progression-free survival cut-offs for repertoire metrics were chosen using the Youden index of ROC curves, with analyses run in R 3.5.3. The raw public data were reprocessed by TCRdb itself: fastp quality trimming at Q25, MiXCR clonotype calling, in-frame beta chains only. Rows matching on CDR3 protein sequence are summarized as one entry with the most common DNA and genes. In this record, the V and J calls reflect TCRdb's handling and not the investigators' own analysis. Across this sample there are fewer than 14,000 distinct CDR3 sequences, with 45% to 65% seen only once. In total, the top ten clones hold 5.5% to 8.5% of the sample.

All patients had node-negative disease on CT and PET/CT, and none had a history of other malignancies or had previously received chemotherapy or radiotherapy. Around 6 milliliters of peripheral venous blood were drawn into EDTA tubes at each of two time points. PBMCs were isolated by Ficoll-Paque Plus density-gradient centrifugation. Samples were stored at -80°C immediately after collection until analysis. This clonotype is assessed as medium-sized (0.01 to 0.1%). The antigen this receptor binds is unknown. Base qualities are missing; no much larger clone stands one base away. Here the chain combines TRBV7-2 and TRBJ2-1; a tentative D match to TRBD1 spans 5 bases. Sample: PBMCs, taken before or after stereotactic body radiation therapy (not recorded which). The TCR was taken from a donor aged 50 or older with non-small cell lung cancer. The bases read TGTGCCAGCAGCTTCAGGGAAGGGTACAATGAGCAGTTCTTC. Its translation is CASSFREGYNEQFF.